One and the same sample provided the 4 T cell receptor beta chains below, sequenced in a study of T cells in Graves' hyperthyroidism and ophthalmopathy. Researchers amplified the TCR beta CDR3 regions from RNA transcripts. HTBI primers were used for first-round RT-PCR of the TCR CDR3. Each CDR3 protein is one row after TCRdb ran MiXCR on the multiplex PCR reads. The table has roughly 420,000 distinct CDR3 sequences, around a sixth seen once. The sample comprised blood. The receptors were gathered from a woman under 30 with Graves' hyperthyroidism.

This clonotype was seen many times. The V call is TRBV28, the J call TRBJ1-2, with a tentative D call TRBD1 (5 bases). The CDR3 has 15 residues. Germline V lookup: CDR1 MDHEN, CDR2 SYDVKM. V was trimmed by 1 base and J by 8 bases, leaving 17 bases between them. The chain's CDR3 is CASSLSLGQGKGYTF. The CDR3 DNA sequence: TGTGCCAGCAGTTTATCCCTGGGGCAGGGTAAAGGCTACACCTTC.

At least ten counts were recorded for this clonotype. V and J are TRBV4-1 and TRBJ2-5; D is undetermined. With 1 base removed from V and 2 bases from J, the gap between germline ends came to 14 bases. Germline values: CDR1 MGHRA, CDR2 YSYEKL. The CDR3 spans 16 residues. CDR3 sequence: CASSQALGMGQETQYF. Written as DNA, the CDR3 is TGCGCCAGCAGCCAAGCACTCGGCATGGGACAAGAGACCCAGTACTTC.

The sample holds many counts of this clonotype. CDR3 DNA: TGTGCCAGCAGTCCAGGGGGGGTCAACTATGGCTACACCTTC. This translates into CASSPGGVNYGYTF. J is TRBJ1-2 and V is TRBV27; 7 positions match TRBD1. The CDR3 has 14 residues. The junction had 5 bases not matched to a gene; V was cut back by 5 bases and J by 2 bases. CDR1 is MNHEY and CDR2 is SMNVEV in the germline V gene (reference sequence).

This clonotype came up many times. This sequence joins TRBV10-3 and TRBJ1-2; D uncertain. The CDR3 is made up of 14 amino acids. Germline-derived CDR1 and CDR2 are ENHRY and SYGVKD. Trimming left V 4 bases short and J 3 bases short, with 12 bases between. The CDR3 sequence: CAISGRGLDYGYTF. For the CDR3, the DNA is TGTGCCATCAGTGGTCGGGGTTTGGACTATGGCTACACCTTC.